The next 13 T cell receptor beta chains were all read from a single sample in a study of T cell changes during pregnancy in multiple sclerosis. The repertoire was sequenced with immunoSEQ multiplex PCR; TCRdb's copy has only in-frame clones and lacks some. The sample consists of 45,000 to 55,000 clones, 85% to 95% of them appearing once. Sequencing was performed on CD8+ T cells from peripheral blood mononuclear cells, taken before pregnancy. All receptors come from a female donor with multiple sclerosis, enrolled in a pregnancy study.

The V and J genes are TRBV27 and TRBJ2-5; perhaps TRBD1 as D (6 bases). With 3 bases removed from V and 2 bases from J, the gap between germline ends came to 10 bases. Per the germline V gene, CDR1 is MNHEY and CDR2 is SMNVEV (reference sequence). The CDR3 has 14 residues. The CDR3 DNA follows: TGTGCCAGCAGTTTGACAGGTTATCAAGAGACCCAGTACTTC. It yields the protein CASSLTGYQETQYF.

CDR3 amino acids: CASSLRGTGEQYF. The CDR3 DNA reads TGTGCCAGCAGTTTAAGGGGAACGGGCGAGCAGTACTTC. The chain joins TRBV27 to TRBJ2-7; perhaps TRBD1 as D (5 bases). Trimming removed 2 bases from V and 6 bases from J, with 11 bases in between. Germline V gene lookup returns CDR1 MNHEY and CDR2 SMNVEV (reference sequence). This CDR3 region has 13 residues.

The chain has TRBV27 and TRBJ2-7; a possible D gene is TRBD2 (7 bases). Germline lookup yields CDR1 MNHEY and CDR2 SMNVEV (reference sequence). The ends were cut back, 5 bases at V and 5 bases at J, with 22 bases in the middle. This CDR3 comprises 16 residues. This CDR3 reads CASSPFGGATNHEQYF. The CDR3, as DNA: TGTGCCAGCAGTCCCTTTGGGGGGGCAACTAATCACGAGCAGTACTTC.

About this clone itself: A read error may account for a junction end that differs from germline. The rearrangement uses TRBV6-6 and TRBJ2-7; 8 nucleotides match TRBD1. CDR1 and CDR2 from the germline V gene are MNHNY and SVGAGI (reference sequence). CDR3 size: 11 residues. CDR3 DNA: TGTGCCAGCAGTCCCAGGACAGGGTTGAACTTC. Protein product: CASSPRTGLNF.

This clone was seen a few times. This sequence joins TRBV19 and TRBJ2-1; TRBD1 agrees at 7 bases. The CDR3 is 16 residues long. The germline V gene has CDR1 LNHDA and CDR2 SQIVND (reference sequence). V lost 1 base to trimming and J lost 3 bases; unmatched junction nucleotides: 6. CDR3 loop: CASSIGDSPFYNEQFF. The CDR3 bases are TGTGCCAGTAGTATAGGGGACAGCCCATTCTACAATGAGCAGTTCTTC.

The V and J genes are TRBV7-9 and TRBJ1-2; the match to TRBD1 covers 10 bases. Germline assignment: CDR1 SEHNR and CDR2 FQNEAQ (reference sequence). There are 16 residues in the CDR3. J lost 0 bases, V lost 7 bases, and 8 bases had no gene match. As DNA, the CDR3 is TGTGCCAGCATCCAGACAGGGGGCGCGGCTAACTATGGCTACACCTTC. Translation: CASIQTGGAANYGYTF. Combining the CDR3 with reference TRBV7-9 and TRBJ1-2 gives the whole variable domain DTGVSQNPRHKITKRGQNVTFRCDPISEHNRLYWYRQTLGQGPEFLTYFQNEAQLEKSRLLSDRFSAERPKGSFSTLEIQRTEQGDSAMYLCASIQTGGAANYGYTFGSGTRLTVV.

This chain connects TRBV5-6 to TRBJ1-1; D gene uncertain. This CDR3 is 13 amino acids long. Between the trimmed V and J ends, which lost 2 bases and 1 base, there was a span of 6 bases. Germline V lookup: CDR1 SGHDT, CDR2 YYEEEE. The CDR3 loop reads CASSFGGNTEAFF. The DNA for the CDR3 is TGTGCCAGCAGCTTCGGAGGGAACACTGAAGCTTTCTTT.

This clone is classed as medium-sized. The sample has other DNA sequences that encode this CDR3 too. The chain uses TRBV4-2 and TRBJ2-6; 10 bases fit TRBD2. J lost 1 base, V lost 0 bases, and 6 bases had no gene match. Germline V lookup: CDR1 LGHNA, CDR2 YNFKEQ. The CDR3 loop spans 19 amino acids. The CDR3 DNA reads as TGTGCCAGCAGCCAAGAAGTAGCGGGAGGCCCTTCTGGGGCCAACGTCCTGACTTTC. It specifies CASSQEVAGGPSGANVLTF.

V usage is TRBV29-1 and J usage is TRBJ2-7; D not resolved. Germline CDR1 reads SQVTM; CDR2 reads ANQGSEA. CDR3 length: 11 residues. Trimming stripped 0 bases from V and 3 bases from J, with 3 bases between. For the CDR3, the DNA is TGCAGCGTTGAAGATTACTACGAGCAGTACTTC. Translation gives CSVEDYYEQYF.

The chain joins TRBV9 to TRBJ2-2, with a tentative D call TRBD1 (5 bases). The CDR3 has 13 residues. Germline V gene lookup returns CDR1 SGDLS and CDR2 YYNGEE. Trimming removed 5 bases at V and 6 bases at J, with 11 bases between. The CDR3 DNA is TGTGCCAGCAGTTCAGGGTCTCCCGGGGAGCTGTTTTTT. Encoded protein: CASSSGSPGELFF.

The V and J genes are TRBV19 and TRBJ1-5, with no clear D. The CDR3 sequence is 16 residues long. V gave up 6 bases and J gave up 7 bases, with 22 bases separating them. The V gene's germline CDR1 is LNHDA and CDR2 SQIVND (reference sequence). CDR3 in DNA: TGTGCCAGTAGCGGCTCCCCTCGCGGGGTTAACCAGCCCCAGCATTTT. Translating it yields CASSGSPRGVNQPQHF.

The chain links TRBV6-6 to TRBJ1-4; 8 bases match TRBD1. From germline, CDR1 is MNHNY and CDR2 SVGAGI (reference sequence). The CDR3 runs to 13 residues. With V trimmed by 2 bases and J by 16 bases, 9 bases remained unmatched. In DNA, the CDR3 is TGTGCCAGCAGTTACACAGGGGAGGGACAGGAGTTTTTT. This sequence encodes CASSYTGEGQEFF.

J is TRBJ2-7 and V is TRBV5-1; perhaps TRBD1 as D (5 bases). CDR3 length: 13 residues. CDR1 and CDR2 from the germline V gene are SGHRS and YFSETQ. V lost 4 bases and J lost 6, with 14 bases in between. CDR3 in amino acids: CASSQDKRFEQYF. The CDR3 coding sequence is TGCGCCAGCAGCCAGGACAAACGGTTCGAGCAGTACTTC.